Listed below are T cell receptor beta chains from one sample, sequenced in a study of cytomegalovirus exposure and HLA in healthy donors. Profiled with immunoSEQ multiplex PCR; TCRdb holds only in-frame clones, not every one. The sample records about 94,000 clones, approximately 80% being singletons. Sequencing was carried out using PBMCs. The origin of the receptors is a human donor in good health. CDR3s include the opening cysteine and the closing phenylalanine or tryptophan. The D gene is left open where the match is weak. Clone sizes are given selectively: once, few, many, or a class where the clone is expanded.

TRBV7-9	NA	NA	TRBJ1-4	TGTGCCAGCAGCCTCGGCCGGGGGGCCGAAGAAAAACTGTTTTTT	CASSLGRGAEEKLFF
TRBV5-5	NA	NA	TRBJ2-5	TGTGCCAGCAGCTTGGCGGGATATCAAGAGACCCAGTACTTC	CASSLAGYQETQYF
TRBV4-3	TRBD2	NA	TRBJ2-3	TGCGCCAGCAGCCTACTAGCGGGGGGTGCCGATACGCAGTATTTT	CASSLLAGGADTQYF
TRBV4-3	NA	NA	TRBJ1-2	TGCGCCAGCAGCCGACAGACATCTGGCTATGGCTACACCTTC	CASSRQTSGYGYTF
TRBV4-2	NA	NA	TRBJ1-2	TGTGCCAGCAGCCAAGACTCCCAGGATAACTATGGCTACACCTTC	CASSQDSQDNYGYTF
TRBV2	TRBD1	NA	TRBJ2-7	TGTGCCAGCAGTAGGACAGGGGTGTCCTACGAGCAGTACTTC	CASSRTGVSYEQYF
TRBV15	TRBD2	NA	TRBJ2-7	TGTGCCACCTCGGGGCGGGAGTCCATATACGAGCAGTACTTC	CATSGRESIYEQYF
TRBV4-2	NA	NA	TRBJ2-7	TGTGCCAGCAGCCAAGAGGGGGGTACCTACGAGCAGTACTTC	CASSQEGGTYEQYF
TRBV2	NA	NA	TRBJ1-1	TGTGCCAGCAGGGGGGGCACTGAAGCTTTCTTT	CASRGGTEAFF
TRBV5-1	TRBD1	NA	TRBJ1-4	TGCGCCAGCAGTTGGGGACAGGGGGTTACTAATGAAAAACTGTTTTTT	CASSWGQGVTNEKLFF
TRBV28	TRBD1	NA	TRBJ1-2	TGTGCCAGCAGTATCGACAGGGTAGGCGGTGGCTACACCTTC	CASSIDRVGGGYTF
TRBV6-5	NA	few	TRBJ1-1	TGTGCCAGCAGTTACTCTGAGGGCATGGGCACTGAAGCTTTCTTT	CASSYSEGMGTEAFF
TRBV7-9	TRBD2	NA	TRBJ2-1	TGTGCCAGCAGCTTTGGTAGCGGGGGGGCAAATGAGCAGTTCTTC	CASSFGSGGANEQFF
TRBV10-3	NA	NA	TRBJ1-1	TGTGCCATCAGTTTCGGCGGGAACACTGAAGCTTTCTTT	CAISFGGNTEAFF
TRBV5-1	NA	few	TRBJ2-5	TGCGCCAGCAGCTTGTTTCTGTTCCAAGAGACCCAGTACTTC	CASSLFLFQETQYF
TRBV6-5	NA	NA	TRBJ2-7	TGTGCCAGCAGCCAGAATTTCGAGCAGTACTTC	CASSQNFEQYF
TRBV27	NA	NA	TRBJ2-7	TGTGCCAGCAGGGGACTTTTGGACGAGCAGTACTTC	CASRGLLDEQYF
TRBV6-5	TRBD1	once	TRBJ2-7	TGTGCCAGCAGTTCTGACAGGGGTCCCCCCTACGAGCAGTACTTC	CASSSDRGPPYEQYF
TRBV7-9	NA	NA	TRBJ2-7	TGTGCCAGCAGCTTACGAGCTGGCGAGCAGTACTTC	CASSLRAGEQYF
TRBV29-1	TRBD1	NA	TRBJ1-1	TGCAGCGTTGAACCACAGGGGATGAGGACTGAAGCTTTCTTT	CSVEPQGMRTEAFF
TRBV30	NA	once	TRBJ1-3	TGTGCCTGGAGTCCATCCGGAAACACCATATATTTT	CAWSPSGNTIYF
TRBV18	TRBD2	once	TRBJ2-2	TGTGCCAGCTCACCACCGCTGGGCGGGAGGGCCGATAACACCGGGGAGCTGTTTTTT	CASSPPLGGRADNTGELFF
TRBV7-9	TRBD1	NA	TRBJ1-6	TGTGCCAGCAGCCCGGACAGGCCAGGGTCACCCCTCCACTTT	CASSPDRPGSPLHF
TRBV10-3	NA	NA	TRBJ1-4	TGTGCCATCAGTGAGTTCGGGACTAATGAAAAACTGTTTTTT	CAISEFGTNEKLFF
TRBV11-3	TRBD1	NA	TRBJ2-7	TGTGCCAGCAGCCCCGCTGGGACAGGCCCCTACGAGCAGTACTTC	CASSPAGTGPYEQYF
TRBV7-2	TRBD1	NA	TRBJ2-7	TGTGCCAGCAGCTTCGGACAGGGCGAGCAGTACTTC	CASSFGQGEQYF
TRBV19	TRBD1	NA	TRBJ1-2	TGTGCCAGTATAACCCCAGGGGGAGGCTACACCTTC	CASITPGGGYTF
TRBV7-2	NA	once	TRBJ1-2	TGTGCCAGCAGCTACGTGGGCTCTGGGGAGTATGGCTACACCTTC	CASSYVGSGEYGYTF
TRBV7-9	NA	NA	TRBJ2-7	TGTGCCAGCAGCGGCGGGGCCAGTATGGAGCAGTACTTC	CASSGGASMEQYF
TRBV19	NA	NA	TRBJ1-2	TGTGCCAGTAGTACGGACATTAATGGCTACACCTTC	CASSTDINGYTF
TRBV15	NA	NA	TRBJ2-7	TGTGCCACCAGCAGAGCTAGACAGCAGGTCGTCTACGAGCAGTACTTC	CATSRARQQVVYEQYF
TRBV28	NA	NA	TRBJ1-2	TGTGCCAGCAGTTCCCTGGGGCCCACTAAGGATAACTATGGCTACACCTTC	CASSSLGPTKDNYGYTF
TRBV7-2	TRBD1	NA	TRBJ1-4	TGTGCCAGCAGCTACGGGACAGGGGTGAATGAAAAACTGTTTTTT	CASSYGTGVNEKLFF
TRBV27	NA	few	TRBJ1-6	TGTGCCAGCAGTGACGCCGGGGCCTATAATTCACCCCTCCACTTT	CASSDAGAYNSPLHF
TRBV6-5	NA	NA	TRBJ2-2	TGTGCCAGCAGTTACTTGGGGGGAGGATCCGTCGGGGAGCTGTTTTTT	CASSYLGGGSVGELFF
TRBV9	TRBD1	NA	TRBJ2-5	TGTGCCAGCAGCCCTGGGACAGGGCTCCCAGAGACCCAGTACTTC	CASSPGTGLPETQYF
TRBV7-9	NA	NA	TRBJ2-7	TGTGCCAGCAGCTGGACCAGGGGCCAGGAGGCCTACGAGCAGTACTTC	CASSWTRGQEAYEQYF
TRBV19	TRBD2	NA	TRBJ2-1	TGTGCCAGTAGTGAGGGCGGGAGCTCCTACAATGAGCAGTTCTTC	CASSEGGSSYNEQFF
TRBV2	NA	NA	TRBJ2-7	TGTGCCAGCAGCCGAGAATTTGGGACAACCTACGAGCAGTACTTC	CASSREFGTTYEQYF
TRBV19	TRBD1	NA	TRBJ1-4	TGTGCCAGTAGTATCCTCCGGGACAGCAATGAAAAACTGTTTTTT	CASSILRDSNEKLFF
TRBV28	NA	NA	TRBJ1-2	TGTGCCAGCAGAATAACAAGTTACTATGGCTACACCTTC	CASRITSYYGYTF
TRBV25-1	TRBD1	NA	TRBJ1-1	TGTGCCAGCAGTACCCCGCCGGGACAGGGCTCAAAGAACACTGAAGCTTTCTTT	CASSTPPGQGSKNTEAFF
TRBV2	NA	NA	TRBJ2-7	TGTGCCAGCAGTGAGTTCGAGCAGTACTTC	CASSEFEQYF
TRBV9	NA	NA	TRBJ1-2	TGTGCCAGCAGCGTAGGCACCAGGGCAAACTATGGCTACACCTTC	CASSVGTRANYGYTF